Listed here are 32 T cell receptor beta chains from one sample, sequenced in a study of shared clonotypes between healthy human individuals. Data came from immunoSEQ multiplex PCR; TCRdb stores just in-frame clones and leaves some out. There are under 600,000 clones in the sample; approximately 95% occur only once, and 0.05% to 0.07% lies in the top ten. The sequenced material came from naive CD4+ T cells sorted from blood. Indicated subset: CD45RA+ positively selected. The origin of the receptors is a woman in her 30s in good health.

This chain links TRBV28 with TRBJ1-6, with 9 bases that match TRBD1. The length of the CDR3 is 15 residues. V shed 7 bases, J shed 8 bases, and the junction held 9 bases outside the gene matches. The germline CDR1 and CDR2 sequences are MDHEN and SYDVKM. CDR3 region: CASTKGDREDSPLHF. DNA for the CDR3: TGTGCCAGCACCAAAGGGGACAGGGAGGATTCACCCCTCCACTTT.

This chain links TRBV7-9 with TRBJ2-3; D is uncertain. The germline V and J ends were trimmed by 6 bases and 0 bases, with 7 bases remaining between them. There are 13 residues in the CDR3. Looked up from germline, CDR1 is SEHNR and CDR2 is FQNEAQ (reference sequence). CDR3: CASSGGSTDTQYF. CDR3 DNA: TGTGCCAGCAGTGGCGGTAGCACAGATACGCAGTATTTT.

This clone is a singleton in its sample. The chain joins TRBV11-2 to TRBJ2-1; 12 bases are shared with TRBD2. The V gene end was trimmed by 7 bases and the J gene end by 3 bases; junction bases not matched to a gene: 7. The CDR3 consists of 16 residues. Germline-derived CDR1 and CDR2 are SGHAT and FQNNGV. DNA of the CDR3: TGTGCCAGCATCCCACTAGCGGGAGGTTTCTACAATGAGCAGTTCTTC. This sequence encodes CASIPLAGGFYNEQFF.

The V call is TRBV30, the J call TRBJ2-5, with TRBD2 as a possible D gene (6 bases). Per the germline V gene, CDR1 is GTSNPN and CDR2 is SVGIG (reference sequence). The CDR3 contains 13 residues. Between the trimmed V and J ends, which lost 3 bases and 4 bases, there was a span of 12 bases. The CDR3 sequence: CAWRGGSSETQYF. CDR3 in DNA: TGTGCCTGGAGGGGGGGTAGCTCAGAGACCCAGTACTTC.

The chain combines TRBV7-2 with TRBJ1-3; the match to TRBD1 covers 10 bases. With V trimmed by 6 bases and J by 2 bases, 4 bases remained unmatched. Germline CDR1 is SGHTA and CDR2 is FQGNSA. The CDR3 totals 15 residues. DNA of the CDR3: TGTGCCAGCAGGGACAGGGGGACCACTGGAAACACCATATATTTT. Encoded protein: CASRDRGTTGNTIYF.

V is TRBV19 and J is TRBJ2-2; 9 bases line up with TRBD2. The CDR3 contains 16 residues. J was trimmed by 5 bases and V by 2 bases; bases with no gene match: 6. Looked up from germline, CDR1 is LNHDA and CDR2 is SQIVND (reference sequence). The CDR3 sequence: CASSISSGSRTGELFF. Here the CDR3 DNA reads TGTGCCAGTAGTATAAGTAGCGGGAGTAGGACCGGGGAGCTGTTTTTT.

This chain uses TRBV7-2 with TRBJ2-3; maybe TRBD2 (5 bases). The germline V and J ends were trimmed by 5 bases and 0 bases, with 15 bases remaining between them. CDR1 and CDR2 (germline): SGHTA, FQGNSA. The CDR3 consists of 16 residues. The CDR3 spells CASSRYVIASTDTQYF. The CDR3 coding sequence is TGTGCCAGCAGCCGCTATGTGATAGCGAGCACAGATACGCAGTATTTT.

V usage is TRBV7-9 and J usage is TRBJ2-7; 7 positions agree with TRBD1. This CDR3 contains 13 residues. The germline V gene encodes CDR1 SEHNR and CDR2 FQNEAQ (reference sequence). V lost 3 bases and J lost 3; bases outside the gene matches: 2. CDR3 sequence: CASSLGQIYEQYF. The DNA for the CDR3 is TGTGCCAGCAGCTTGGGACAGATCTACGAGCAGTACTTC.

The rearrangement links TRBV4-1 to TRBJ2-7; tentatively, D is TRBD1 or TRBD2 (8 bases each). Trimming took 1 base from V and 6 from J, leaving 19 bases between them. From germline, CDR1 is MGHRA and CDR2 YSYEKL. The CDR3 is 16 amino acids. CDR3 DNA sequence: TGCGCCAGCAGCCAAGCCGGGAGGGACAGGTCCCGCGAGCAGTACTTC. Protein sequence: CASSQAGRDRSREQYF.

V and J are TRBV10-2 and TRBJ1-5; weak D call: TRBD1 (5 bases). Germline V gene data show CDR1 as WSHSY and CDR2 as SAAADI. The CDR3 has 16 amino acids. Trimming stripped 4 bases from V and 5 bases from J, with 18 bases between. The CDR3 loop is CASSVRDGGIYQPQHF. The CDR3 DNA reads as TGCGCCAGCAGTGTCAGGGACGGTGGGATATATCAGCCCCAGCATTTT.

The chain has TRBV7-2 and TRBJ1-5; no reliable D call. Per germline, CDR1 SGHTA and CDR2 FQGNSA. There are 15 residues in the CDR3. Deletions cut 1 base from V and 4 bases from J, with 11 bases between. CDR3 loop: CASSLGTPDNQPQHF. CDR3 nucleotide sequence: TGTGCCAGCAGCTTAGGGACTCCCGATAATCAGCCCCAGCATTTT.

This chain joins TRBV28 and TRBJ2-7; tentatively, D is TRBD2 (5 bases). The CDR3 sequence is 12 residues long. V was shortened by 7 bases and J by 1 base, with 8 bases between the two germline ends. Per the germline V gene, CDR1 is MDHEN and CDR2 is SYDVKM. The CDR3 DNA reads TGTGCCAGCACTCCGGGGTCCTACGAGCAGTACTTC. It yields the protein CASTPGSYEQYF.

The chain couples TRBV28 to TRBJ2-4; D gene ambiguous. Germline values: CDR1 MDHEN, CDR2 SYDVKM. CDR3 length: 16 residues. Trimming pared 1 base from V and 0 bases from J, leaving 10 bases between. CDR3 loop: CASSLFTSAAKNIQYF. The DNA of the CDR3 is TGTGCCAGCAGTTTATTCACGAGTGCAGCCAAAAACATTCAGTACTTC. Based on the CDR3 plus reference TRBV28 and TRBJ2-4, the full variable domain is DVKVTQSSRYLVKRTGEKVFLECVQDMDHENMFWYRQDPGLGLRLIYFSYDVKMKEKGDIPEGYSVSREKKERFSLILESASTNQTSMYLCASSLFTSAAKNIQYFGAGTRLSVL.

This sequence joins TRBV6-6 and TRBJ1-1, with TRBD1 matching over 7 bases. After removal of 5 bases from V and 7 bases from J, the junction contained 10 bases not matched to a gene. The CDR3 runs to 14 residues. Per the germline V gene, CDR1 is MNHNY and CDR2 is SVGAGI (reference sequence). The CDR3 loop is CASSGPRGQVEAFF. CDR3 DNA sequence: TGTGCCAGCAGTGGACCCCGAGGACAGGTTGAAGCTTTCTTT.

The chain combines TRBV28 with TRBJ1-2, with a weak D call TRBD1 (5 bases). V was clipped by 2 bases and J by 6 bases, with 16 bases between them. Per the germline V gene, CDR1 is MDHEN and CDR2 is SYDVKM. The CDR3 is 15 residues long. The CDR3 DNA reads TGTGCCAGCAGTTTAATCGACAGAAATACTGATGGCTACACCTTC. It specifies CASSLIDRNTDGYTF.

As regards this clone: Other DNA sequences in this sample translate to the same CDR3. This chain joins TRBV5-1 and TRBJ2-3, with a weak D call TRBD1 (6 bases). This CDR3 has 13 residues. Trimming cost V 3 bases and J 6 bases, with 11 bases left between them. Germline assignment: CDR1 SGHRS and CDR2 YFSETQ. The CDR3 protein is CASSSGTSDTQYF. The CDR3 DNA reads as TGCGCCAGCAGCTCGGGGACATCGGATACGCAGTATTTT.

This clone showed up just once. The J gene is TRBJ2-2, the V gene TRBV10-1; D is perhaps TRBD1 (6 bases). The CDR3 extends over 14 amino acids. Between the trimmed V and J ends, which lost 4 bases and 6 bases, there was a span of 12 bases. CDR1 and CDR2 from the germline V gene are WNHNN and SYGVQD (reference sequence). This CDR3 reads CASSAGHGAGELFF. CDR3 nucleotides: TGCGCCAGCAGTGCGGGACACGGAGCCGGGGAGCTGTTTTTT.

The table lists this clone with a count of one. The chain recombines TRBV19 with TRBJ2-2; TRBD1 agrees at 7 bases. Germline assignment: CDR1 LNHDA and CDR2 SQIVND (reference sequence). Trimming at V came to 6 bases and at J to 5 bases, leaving 18 bases not matched to a gene. The CDR3 length is 18 residues. The chain's CDR3 is CASSPLQGVGRVTGELFF. CDR3 nucleotide sequence: TGTGCCAGTAGCCCCCTGCAGGGGGTTGGGCGGGTAACCGGGGAGCTGTTTTTT. The complete variable domain, with remaining parts taken from reference TRBV19 and TRBJ2-2, reads DGGITQSPKYLFRKEGQNVTLSCEQNLNHDAMYWYRQDPGQGLRLIYYSQIVNDFQKGDIAEGYSVSREKKESFPLTVTSAQKNPTAFYLCASSPLQGVGRVTGELFFGEGSRLTVL.

In its sample, this clone was seen a few times. This chain connects TRBV10-1 to TRBJ2-7, with 7 bases fitting TRBD2. In germline, CDR1 is WNHNN, CDR2 SYGVQD (reference sequence). The CDR3 sequence is 14 residues long. The V and J ends lost 8 bases and 2 bases, in that order; junction bases with no gene match: 9. The CDR3: CASQSASGTYEQYF. CDR3 DNA sequence: TGCGCCAGCCAGTCAGCTAGCGGCACCTACGAGCAGTACTTC.

The rearrangement links TRBV6-5 to TRBJ2-2; no definite D call. The CDR3 has 14 amino acids. The V gene lost 6 bases and the J gene lost 6 bases, with 14 bases spanning the gap. Per germline, CDR1 MNHEY and CDR2 SVGAGI. The CDR3 nucleotides are TGTGCCAGCAGGCCCCAAATAGCCCCCGGGGAGCTGTTTTTT. It specifies CASRPQIAPGELFF.

This chain uses TRBV6-1 with TRBJ2-7; a weak D match, TRBD1 (6 bases). The V gene's germline CDR1 is MNHNS and CDR2 SASEGT. The CDR3 loop spans 13 amino acids. V was shortened by 10 bases and J by 7 bases, with 20 bases between the two germline ends. CDR3 bases: TGTGCCACAAGGGGGTCTCACGTGGGAGAGCAGTACTTC. This codes for CATRGSHVGEQYF.

This sequence joins TRBV7-6 and TRBJ2-7; 13 bases align to TRBD2. Germline CDR1 reads SGHVS; CDR2 reads FNYEAQ. The CDR3 has 16 amino acids. V lost 5 bases to trimming and J lost 4 bases; unmatched junction nucleotides: 8. The CDR3 bases are TGTGCCAGCAGCGCTGGGACTAGCGGGACGGGTTACGAGCAGTACTTC. Residues: CASSAGTSGTGYEQYF. Supplemented by reference TRBV7-6 and TRBJ2-7, the full variable domain reads GAGVSQSPRYKVTKRGQDVALRCDPISGHVSLYWYRQALGQGPEFLTYFNYEAQQDKSGLPNDRFSAERPEGSISTLTIQRTEQRDSAMYRCASSAGTSGTGYEQYFGPGTRLTVT.

This chain uses TRBV28 with TRBJ2-3, with TRBD2 matching 9 bases. CDR1 is MDHEN, CDR2 SYDVKM, per germline. V shed 5 bases, J shed 7 bases, and the junction held 10 bases outside the gene matches. The CDR3 has 15 amino acids. This chain's CDR3 is CASSIIAGVSNTQYF. In DNA, the CDR3 is TGTGCCAGCAGTATCATAGCGGGAGTTTCCAATACGCAGTATTTT.

This sequence joins TRBV28 and TRBJ2-6; weak D call: TRBD1 (6 bases). V was trimmed by 7 bases and J by 0 bases, leaving 10 bases between them. Germline-derived CDR1 and CDR2 are MDHEN and SYDVKM. The CDR3 is 15 amino acids. CDR3 DNA sequence: TGTGCCAGCATTACAGGGAGCTCTGGGGCCAACGTCCTGACTTTC. This codes for CASITGSSGANVLTF. Complete variable domain (other parts from reference TRBV28 and TRBJ2-6): DVKVTQSSRYLVKRTGEKVFLECVQDMDHENMFWYRQDPGLGLRLIYFSYDVKMKEKGDIPEGYSVSREKKERFSLILESASTNQTSMYLCASITGSSGANVLTFGAGSRLTVL.

This chain links TRBV7-9 with TRBJ2-1, with 7 bases that match TRBD2. This CDR3 comprises 14 residues. The V segment lost 1 base and the J segment 9 bases; nucleotides outside the gene matches: 6. Germline V gene lookup returns CDR1 SEHNR and CDR2 FQNEAQ (reference sequence). The CDR3 loop reads CASSLVTGEGEQFF. The CDR3, as DNA: TGTGCCAGCAGCTTAGTTACCGGGGAGGGTGAGCAGTTCTTC.

V usage is TRBV2 and J usage is TRBJ2-7; 14 bases are a match to TRBD2. Germline CDR1 reads SNHLY; CDR2 reads FYNNEI. Trimming cost V 3 bases and J 9 bases; bases outside gene matches: 7. The CDR3 has 15 residues. Written as DNA, the CDR3 is TGTGCCAGCAGTGAGGCCGGGACTAGCGGGAGCGGGCAGTACTTC. Its protein product is CASSEAGTSGSGQYF.

The V gene is TRBV6-5, the J gene TRBJ1-2; 8 nucleotides match TRBD1. The CDR3 runs 16 residues. From germline, CDR1 is MNHEY and CDR2 SVGAGI. The ends lost 0 bases at V and 4 bases at J; junction bases unmatched: 7. The CDR3 loop is CASSYSVQGAAYGYTF. The CDR3 DNA reads TGTGCCAGCAGTTACTCAGTCCAGGGGGCGGCCTATGGCTACACCTTC.

For the CDR3, the DNA is TGCGCCAGCAGACAGGGCGCGGGCACAGATACGCAGTATTTT. It encodes CASRQGAGTDTQYF. V and J are TRBV5-1 and TRBJ2-3, with D possibly TRBD1 on 6 matching bases. There are 14 residues in the CDR3. Trimming shortened V by 5 bases and J by 1 base, and 11 bases separated the two germline ends. From germline, CDR1 is SGHRS and CDR2 YFSETQ.

The rearrangement uses TRBV5-1 and TRBJ2-2; 7 nucleotides agree with TRBD2. The trim removed 0 bases at V and 3 bases at J, leaving 2 bases unmatched. Looked up from germline, CDR1 is SGHRS and CDR2 is YFSETQ. The CDR3 is 15 residues long. The chain's CDR3 is CASSLDTSDTGELFF. In DNA form, the CDR3 reads TGCGCCAGCAGCTTGGATACTAGCGACACCGGGGAGCTGTTTTTT.

CDR3 nucleotide sequence: TGTGCCAGCAGCTTGAGTCCAAAAAACATTCAGTACTTC. The encoded protein is CASSLSPKNIQYF. The chain recombines TRBV7-9 with TRBJ2-4, with no clear D. CDR3 length: 13 residues. Trimming took 3 bases from V and 4 from J, leaving 7 bases between them. Germline CDR1 reads SEHNR; CDR2 reads FQNEAQ (reference sequence).

The V call is TRBV27, the J call TRBJ1-4, with 10 nucleotides matching TRBD1. CDR1 is MNHEY, CDR2 SMNVEV, per germline (reference sequence). CDR3 length equals 16 residues. V lost 7 bases, J lost 8 bases, and 13 bases stayed unmatched. Written as DNA, the CDR3 is TGTGCCAGCACCTTGGCTTGGGGGACAGGGGTCGAAAAACTGTTTTTT. It is translated as CASTLAWGTGVEKLFF. Variable domain in full (rest from reference TRBV27 and TRBJ1-4): EAQVTQNPRYLITVTGKKLTVTCSQNMNHEYMSWYRQDPGLGLRQIYYSMNVEVTDKGDVPEGYKVSRKEKRNFPLILESPSPNQTSLYFCASTLAWGTGVEKLFFGSGTQLSVL.

The rearrangement uses TRBV9 and TRBJ2-5, with 10 bases identical to TRBD2. The CDR3 covers 17 residues. Germline V CDR1 and CDR2: SGDLS, YYNGEE. The junction had 10 bases not matched to a gene; V was cut back by 0 bases and J by 5 bases. CDR3 sequence: CASSVDPAGGLVETQYF. The CDR3, as DNA: TGTGCCAGCAGCGTAGATCCAGCGGGAGGGCTGGTGGAGACCCAGTACTTC.